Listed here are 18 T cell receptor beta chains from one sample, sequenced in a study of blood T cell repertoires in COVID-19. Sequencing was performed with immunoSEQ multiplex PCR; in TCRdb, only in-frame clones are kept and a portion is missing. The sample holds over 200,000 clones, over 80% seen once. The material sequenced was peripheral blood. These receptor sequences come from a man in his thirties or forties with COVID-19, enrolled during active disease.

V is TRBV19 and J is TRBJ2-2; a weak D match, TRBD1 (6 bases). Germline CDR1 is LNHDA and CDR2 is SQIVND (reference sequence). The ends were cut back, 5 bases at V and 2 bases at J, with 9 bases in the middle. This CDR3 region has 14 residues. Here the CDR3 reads CASSWGLNTGELFF. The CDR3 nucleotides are TGTGCCAGTAGTTGGGGGCTCAACACCGGGGAGCTGTTTTTT.

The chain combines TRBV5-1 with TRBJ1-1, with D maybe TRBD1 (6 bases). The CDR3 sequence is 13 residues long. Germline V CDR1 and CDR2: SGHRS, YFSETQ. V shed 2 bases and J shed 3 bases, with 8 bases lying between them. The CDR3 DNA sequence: TGCGCCAGCAGCTTACAGGGAGACACTGAAGCTTTCTTT. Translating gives CASSLQGDTEAFF. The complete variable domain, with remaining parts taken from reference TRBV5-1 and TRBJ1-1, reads KAGVTQTPRYLIKTRGQQVTLSCSPISGHRSVSWYQQTPGQGLQFLFEYFSETQRNKGNFPGRFSGRQFSNSRSEMNVSTLELGDSALYLCASSLQGDTEAFFGQGTRLTVV.

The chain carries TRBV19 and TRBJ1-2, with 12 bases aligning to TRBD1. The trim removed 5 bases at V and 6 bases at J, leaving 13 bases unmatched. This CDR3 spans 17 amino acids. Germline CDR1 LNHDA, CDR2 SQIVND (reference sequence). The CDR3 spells CASSLEGQGAVRDGYTF. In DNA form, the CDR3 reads TGTGCCAGTAGTCTGGAGGGACAGGGGGCAGTGAGGGATGGCTACACCTTC.

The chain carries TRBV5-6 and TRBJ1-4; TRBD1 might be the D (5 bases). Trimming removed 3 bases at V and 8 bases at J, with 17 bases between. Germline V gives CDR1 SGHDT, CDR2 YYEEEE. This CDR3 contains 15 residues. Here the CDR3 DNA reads TGTGCCAGCAGCTGGCGACAGAACTTAGGAGAAAAACTGTTTTTT. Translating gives CASSWRQNLGEKLFF.

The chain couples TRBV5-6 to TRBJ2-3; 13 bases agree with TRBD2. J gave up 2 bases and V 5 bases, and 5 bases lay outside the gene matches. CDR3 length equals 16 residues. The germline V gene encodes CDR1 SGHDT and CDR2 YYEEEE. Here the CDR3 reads CASSRTSGRNTDTQYF. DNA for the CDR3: TGTGCCAGCAGTAGGACTAGCGGGAGAAACACAGATACGCAGTATTTT.

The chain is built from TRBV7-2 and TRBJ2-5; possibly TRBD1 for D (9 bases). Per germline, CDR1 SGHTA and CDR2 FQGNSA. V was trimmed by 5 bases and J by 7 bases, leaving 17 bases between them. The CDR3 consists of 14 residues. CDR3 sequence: CASSRGGQGVTQYF. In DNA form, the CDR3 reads TGTGCCAGCAGCCGGGGGGGACAGGGAGTGACCCAGTACTTC.

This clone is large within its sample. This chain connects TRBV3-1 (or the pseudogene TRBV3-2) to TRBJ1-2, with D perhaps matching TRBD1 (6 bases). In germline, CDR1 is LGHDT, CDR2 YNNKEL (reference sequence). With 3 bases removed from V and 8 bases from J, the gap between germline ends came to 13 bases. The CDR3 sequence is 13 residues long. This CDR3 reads CASSHGQIWGYTF. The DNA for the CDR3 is TGTGCCAGCAGCCACGGACAGATTTGGGGCTACACCTTC.

CDR3 bases: TGCGCCAGCAGCGAACAGTCCTACAATGAGCAGTTCTTC. Amino acids: CASSEQSYNEQFF. The chain carries TRBV4-1 and TRBJ2-1; D is uncertain. V lost 5 bases and J lost 1, with 6 bases in between. The CDR3 has 13 residues. From germline, CDR1 is MGHRA and CDR2 YSYEKL.

The CDR3 DNA is TGTGCCAGCAGACAGGGGTATGGCTACACCTTC. Its translation is CASRQGYGYTF. The V call is TRBV12-3 or TRBV12-4, the J call TRBJ1-2, with 7 bases aligning to TRBD1. The CDR3 is 11 residues long. Trimming at V came to 6 bases and at J to 5 bases, leaving 0 bases not matched to a gene.

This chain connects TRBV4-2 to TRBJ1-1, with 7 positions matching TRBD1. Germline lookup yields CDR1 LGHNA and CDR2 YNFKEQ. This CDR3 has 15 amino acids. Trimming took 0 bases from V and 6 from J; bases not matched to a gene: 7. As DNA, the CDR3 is TGTGCCAGCAGCCAAGATCGAGACAGGGTTCCTGAAGCTTTCTTT. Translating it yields CASSQDRDRVPEAFF.

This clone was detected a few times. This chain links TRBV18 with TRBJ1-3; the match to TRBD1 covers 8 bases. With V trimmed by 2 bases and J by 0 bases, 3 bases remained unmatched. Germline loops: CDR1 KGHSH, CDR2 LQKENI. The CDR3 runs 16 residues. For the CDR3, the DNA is TGTGCCAGCTCACCAGGGACAGGAAACTCTGGAAACACCATATATTTT. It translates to CASSPGTGNSGNTIYF.

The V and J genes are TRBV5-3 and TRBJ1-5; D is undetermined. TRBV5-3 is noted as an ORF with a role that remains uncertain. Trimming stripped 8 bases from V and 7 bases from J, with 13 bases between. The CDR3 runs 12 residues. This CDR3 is CASPCREQPQHF. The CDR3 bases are TGTGCCAGTCCCTGTAGGGAGCAGCCCCAGCATTTT.

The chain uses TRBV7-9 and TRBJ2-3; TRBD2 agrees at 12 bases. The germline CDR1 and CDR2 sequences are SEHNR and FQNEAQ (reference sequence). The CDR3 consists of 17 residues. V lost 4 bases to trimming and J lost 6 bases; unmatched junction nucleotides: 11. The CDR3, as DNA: TGTGCCAGCAGCTCGGCACTAGCGGGAGGCGCACTTGATACGCAGTATTTT. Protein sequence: CASSSALAGGALDTQYF.

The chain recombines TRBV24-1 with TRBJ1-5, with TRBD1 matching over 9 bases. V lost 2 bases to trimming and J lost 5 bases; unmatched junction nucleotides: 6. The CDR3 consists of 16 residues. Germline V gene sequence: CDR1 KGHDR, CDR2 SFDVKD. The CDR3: CATSDSRTGEHQPQHF. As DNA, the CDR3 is TGTGCCACCAGTGATTCTAGGACAGGGGAGCATCAGCCCCAGCATTTT.

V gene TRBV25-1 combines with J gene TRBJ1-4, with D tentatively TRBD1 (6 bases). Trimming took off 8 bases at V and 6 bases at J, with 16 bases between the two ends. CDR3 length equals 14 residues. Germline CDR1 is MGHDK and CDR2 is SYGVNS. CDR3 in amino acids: CASGGAGADEKLFF. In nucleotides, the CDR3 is TGTGCCAGCGGAGGAGCAGGGGCGGATGAAAAACTGTTTTTT.

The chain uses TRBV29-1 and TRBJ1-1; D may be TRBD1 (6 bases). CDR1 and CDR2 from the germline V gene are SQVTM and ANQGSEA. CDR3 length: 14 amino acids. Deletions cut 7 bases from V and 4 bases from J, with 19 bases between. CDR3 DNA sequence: TGCAGCGGTATGGGCGGGGGCGGAGGCACTGAAGCTTTCTTT. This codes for CSGMGGGGGTEAFF.

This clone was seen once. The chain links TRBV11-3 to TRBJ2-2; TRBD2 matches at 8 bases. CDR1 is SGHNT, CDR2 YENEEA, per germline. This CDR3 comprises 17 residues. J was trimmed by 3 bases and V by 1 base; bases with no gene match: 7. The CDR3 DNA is TGTGCCAGCAGCTTAGGAAGCGGGAGAGGTGACACCGGGGAGCTGTTTTTT. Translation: CASSLGSGRGDTGELFF. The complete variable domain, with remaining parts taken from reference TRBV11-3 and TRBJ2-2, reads EAGVVQSPRYKIIEKKQPVAFWCNPISGHNTLYWYLQNLGQGPELLIRYENEEAVDDSQLPKDRFSAERLKGVDSTLKIQPAELGDSAVYLCASSLGSGRGDTGELFFGEGSRLTVL.

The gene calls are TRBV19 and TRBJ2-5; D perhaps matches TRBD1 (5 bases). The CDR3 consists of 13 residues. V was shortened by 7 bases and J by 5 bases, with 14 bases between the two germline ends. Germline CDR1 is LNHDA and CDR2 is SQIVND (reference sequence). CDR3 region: CASTGQGMETQYF. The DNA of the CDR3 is TGTGCCAGTACAGGGCAGGGTATGGAGACCCAGTACTTC.